These T cell receptor beta chains were read from a single sample in a study of identical twins. TCRdb fed the 5' RACE reads into MiXCR, producing one record per CDR3 protein. The sample includes approximately 1.8 million distinct CDR3 sequences, about 31% of them seen just once. Sequenced: cord blood. Receptor source: a newborn girl in good health. CDR3s include the opening cysteine and the closing phenylalanine or tryptophan. A D gene is named only where the DNA matches it firmly. Where a row states a size, it is once, few, many or the class of an expanded clone; other rows omit it.

len,v_gene,j_gene,abundance,d_gene,CDR3nt,CDR3aa
13,TRBV2,TRBJ2-1,many,.,TGTGCCAGCAGTGGTACGGGAGACAATGAGCAGTTCTTC,CASSGTGDNEQFF
14,TRBV5-5,TRBJ2-7,few,.,TGTGCCAGCAGCTGCCCGGGACGGACCTACGAGCAGTACTTC,CASSCPGRTYEQYF
15,TRBV6-1,TRBJ2-3,.,TRBD2,TGTGCCAGCCTTGAAGCGGGAGGTGTCACAGATACGCAGTATTTT,CASLEAGGVTDTQYF
16,TRBV7-2,TRBJ2-1,many,.,TGTGCCAGCAGCTTGAGGGAGTTTACTAGAAACAATGAGCAGTTCTTC,CASSLREFTRNNEQFF
16,TRBV5-6,TRBJ2-3,few,.,TGTGCCAGCAGCTTGTCTGCATTAGGAAGCACAGATACGCAGTATTTT,CASSLSALGSTDTQYF
14,TRBV10-3,TRBJ1-4,.,.,TGTGCCATCAGGGGTCGAAAGTCCAATGAAAAACTGTTTTTT,CAIRGRKSNEKLFF
15,TRBV6-5,TRBJ2-3,.,TRBD2,TGTGCCAGCACCGTCGGGACTAGCGTTACAGATACGCAGTATTTT,CASTVGTSVTDTQYF
17,TRBV28,TRBJ1-2,.,.,TGTGCCAGCAGCCCCGCCAATGGTGACAGGTTAAACTATGGCTACACCTTC,CASSPANGDRLNYGYTF
16,TRBV7-2,TRBJ2-1,.,.,TGTGCCAGCAGCTTCACCACCTGGGCGGGTTACAATGAGCAGTTCTTC,CASSFTTWAGYNEQFF
13,TRBV2,TRBJ2-3,few,.,TGTGCCAGCAGGTCGACTACCACAGATACGCAGTATTTT,CASRSTTTDTQYF
14,TRBV5-1,TRBJ2-5,.,TRBD2,TGCGCCAGCAGCTTAGGACTAGCGGGAGGCGGACAGTACTTC,CASSLGLAGGGQYF
15,TRBV20-1,TRBJ1-2,few,.,TGCAGTGCCCTACCCATGGCAGGAATCCCCTTGGAGTACACCTTC,CSALPMAGIPLEYTF
15,TRBV20-1,TRBJ1-5,.,.,TGCAGTGCTAGAGTCGCCGGCCCTAGCAATCAGCCCCAGCATTTT,CSARVAGPSNQPQHF
14,TRBV11-2,TRBJ2-3,.,.,TGTGCCAGCAGCTTAGGACAGCTCGGAGATACGCAGTATTTT,CASSLGQLGDTQYF
14,TRBV12-3/TRBV12-4,TRBJ2-5,.,TRBD2,TGTGCCAGCACCAAGCGGGGGGACCAAGAGACCCAGTACTTC,CASTKRGDQETQYF
15,TRBV2,TRBJ2-2,.,.,TGTGCCAGCAGGGTAGAACGGTCGAACACCGGGGAGCTGTTTTTT,CASRVERSNTGELFF
14,TRBV24-1,TRBJ1-4,few,TRBD1,TGTGCCACCAGCGGGACAGGGGGCGATGAAAAACTGTTTTTT,CATSGTGGDEKLFF
18,TRBV6-5,TRBJ2-7,.,TRBD1,TGTGCCAGCAGTTACCCCTACCGGGACAGGCTTGTCTCCTACGAGCAGTACTTC,CASSYPYRDRLVSYEQYF
15,TRBV29-1,TRBJ1-3,.,.,TGCAGCGTCTACTCTACAGGCCGACCTGGAAACACCATATATTTT,CSVYSTGRPGNTIYF
14,TRBV10-1,TRBJ1-2,few,.,TGCGCCAGCAGTGTCCAGGGGATGAATTATGGCTACACCTTC,CASSVQGMNYGYTF
15,TRBV11-2,TRBJ2-1,.,TRBD2,TGTGCCAGCAGCTACGGACTAGCCCCATACAATGAGCAGTTCTTC,CASSYGLAPYNEQFF
13,TRBV20-1,TRBJ2-7,few,TRBD1,TGCAGTGCTCCGGGACAGGGGGCGGCCGAGCAGTACTTC,CSAPGQGAAEQYF
14,TRBV19,TRBJ1-2,.,TRBD1,TGTGCCAGTAGTATTGGCAGGGGGAACTATGGCTACACCTTC,CASSIGRGNYGYTF
13,TRBV30,TRBJ2-5,few,.,TGTGCCTGGAGTGGGACTAACCAAGAGACCCAGTACTTC,CAWSGTNQETQYF
13,TRBV12-3/TRBV12-4,TRBJ2-3,.,.,TGTGCCAGCAGTTTAGGGGGGGCAGATACGGAGTATTTT,CASSLGGADTEYF
12,TRBV7-9,TRBJ1-3,.,.,TGTGCCACTCCACGCTCTGGAAACACCATATATTTT,CATPRSGNTIYF
16,TRBV4-2,TRBJ2-4,.,TRBD2,TGTGCCAGCAGCCAAGAATCCGCGGGAGGGGGAAACATTCAGTACTTC,CASSQESAGGGNIQYF
13,TRBV20-1,TRBJ2-5,.,.,TGCAGTGCTAGAAAGGGGGTAGGAGAGACCCAGTACTTC,CSARKGVGETQYF